This TCR beta chain was documented in a study of blood T cells in healthy people across ages. Germline CDR1 MNHEY, CDR2 SVGAGI. This CDR3 spans 13 amino acids. Each sample had at least 6 million PBMCs isolated. Concerning this clonotype itself: No antigen is known for it. One junction end does not reproduce the germline sequence, and a read error may be involved.

With a J-beta primer mix and a sample-barcoded 5' primer, a second PCR ran 7 to 11 cycles. Each CDR3 protein is one row after TCRdb ran MiXCR on the 5' RACE reads. The data hold about 650,000 distinct CDR3 sequences, with over 40% observed a single time. Study-wide results and limits: TCR beta diversity, measured per million T cells, fell in a roughly linear way with age. The authors considered diversity estimates from one million T cells to be underestimates.

This chain connects TRBV6-5 to TRBJ2-1; D call uncertain. Sequencing was done on a sample of blood. The clonotype originates from a woman of 80 years or more in good health. Written as DNA, the CDR3 is TGTGCCAGCAGCTACTCTTACAGCAATGAGCAGTTCTTC. Amino acid sequence: CASSYSYSNEQFF.